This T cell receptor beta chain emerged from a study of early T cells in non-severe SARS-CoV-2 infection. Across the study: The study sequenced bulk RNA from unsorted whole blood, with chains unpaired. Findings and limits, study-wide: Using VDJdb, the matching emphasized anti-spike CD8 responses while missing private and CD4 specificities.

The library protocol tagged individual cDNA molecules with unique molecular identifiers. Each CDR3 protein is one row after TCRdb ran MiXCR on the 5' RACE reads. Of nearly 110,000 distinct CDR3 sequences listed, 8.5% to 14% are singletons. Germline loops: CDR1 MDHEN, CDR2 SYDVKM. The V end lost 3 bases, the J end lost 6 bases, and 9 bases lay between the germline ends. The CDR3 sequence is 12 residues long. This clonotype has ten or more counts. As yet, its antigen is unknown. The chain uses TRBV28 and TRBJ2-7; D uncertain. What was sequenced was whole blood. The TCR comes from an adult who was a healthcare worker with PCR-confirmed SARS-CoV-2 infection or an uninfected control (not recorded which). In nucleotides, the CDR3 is TGTGCCAGCAGTTTTCAGGTTGGCGAGCAGTACTTC. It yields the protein CASSFQVGEQYF. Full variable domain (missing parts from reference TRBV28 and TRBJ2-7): DVKVTQSSRYLVKRTGEKVFLECVQDMDHENMFWYRQDPGLGLRLIYFSYDVKMKEKGDIPEGYSVSREKKERFSLILESASTNQTSMYLCASSFQVGEQYFGPGTRLTVT.